This TCR beta chain was retrieved from a study of T-cell memory formation after mild COVID-19 (dated by TCRdb to the early 2020s). Background for the entire study: Most TCR sequence clusters were specific to one of the two donors. Longitudinal TCRalpha and TCRbeta repertoire sequencing tracked T-cell clones expanding and contracting after mild COVID-19 in a couple of donors. The cohort comprised two young, previously healthy adult volunteers, one female and one male. General conclusions and limits of the study: Some responding clones were detected in pre-infection memory, which suggested that pre-existing cross-reactive memory T cells had joined the SARS-CoV-2 response. SARS-CoV-2 specificity of the second-wave clones peaking on day 37 was not confirmed. Contracting CD4+ clones were found mainly in CM and EM memory subsets, while CD8+ clones were enriched in EMRA. The study included only a couple of mild cases, and larger cohorts that include severe cases with pre-infection samples were judged to be necessary. Clones that contracted from day 15 to 85 showed balanced CD4/CD8 phenotypes, whereas a second wave of clones that expanded from day 15 to 37 leaned towards CD4+.

This clonotype turned up a few times. The specificity of this receptor is unknown. One base away there is no much larger clone; base qualities are not given. Sequenced on an Illumina NovaSeq 6000. Using 5'RACE with constant-segment primers, TCRalpha and TCRbeta cDNA libraries were constructed, with sample barcodes and unique molecular identifiers added in the process. RNA was extracted from every sample with Trizol reagent. Libraries were amplified in two PCR steps, with a second sample barcode and Illumina TruSeq adapters added in the second step. The libraries were sequenced on an Illumina NovaSeq using 2 x 150 bp paired-end reads. Turning to the authors' computational methods: The reads were demultiplexed and collapsed into UMI-guided consensus sequences using migec v1.2.7. Using mixcr v2.1.11, UMI consensuses were aligned to TRA and TRB V and J templates and then assembled into clonotypes. A clonotype was counted as expanded or contracted only when both edgeR and NoisET called the clonotype significant, with the noise models trained on biological replicates. edgeR calls used a false discovery rate-adjusted p below 0.01 and a log2 fold-change threshold of 1. As an exploratory analysis of dynamics, max-normalized trajectories of the 1000 most abundant clonotypes were examined by PCA with hierarchical clustering. Each responding clone was given a CD4 or CD8 phenotype based on the CD4+ and CD8+ repertoires, which had been sequenced separately. The public reads were reprocessed in TCRdb via fastp at Q25 and MiXCR, keeping in-frame beta chains. Merged by CDR3 protein, the rows form single entries marked with the most common genes and DNA. None of the V and J calls come from the authors' own analysis; TCRdb made them. Within this sample are under 400,000 distinct CDR3 sequences, with around 28% of them counted one time only. In total, the top ten clones hold roughly 13% of the sample.

Trimming removed 0 bases from V and 5 bases from J, leaving 18 bases between the germline ends. Looking up the germline V gene yields CDR1 SGHRS and CDR2 YFSETQ. The CDR3 numbers 16 residues from cysteine through phenylalanine. Of the read, only the CDR3 DNA is kept; its 48 bases are in frame from base 1. Ficoll-Paque density gradient centrifugation was used to isolate PBMCs. The TCR sequence derives from an adult woman who had mild COVID-19 (a few samples of this study predate the infection). The sample titles of this study are shuffled in the database, so cell type and time point are left out; the donor was told from shared clones. The specimen sequenced was PBMCs or a T cell subset sorted from them (not recorded which). The chain was built from TRBV5-1 and TRBJ2-7; the D call is tentative, TRBD1 or TRBD2, as each matches 6 bases. The CDR3 reads CASSLVEVGGMDEQYF. At the DNA level, the sequence is TGCGCCAGCAGCTTGGTGGAAGTAGGGGGGATGGACGAGCAGTACTTC. The CDR3 plus the reference TRBV5-1 and TRBJ2-7 genes for the other parts give the full variable domain: KAGVTQTPRYLIKTRGQQVTLSCSPISGHRSVSWYQQTPGQGLQFLFEYFSETQRNKGNFPGRFSGRQFSNSRSEMNVSTLELGDSALYLCASSLVEVGGMDEQYFGPGTRLTVT.